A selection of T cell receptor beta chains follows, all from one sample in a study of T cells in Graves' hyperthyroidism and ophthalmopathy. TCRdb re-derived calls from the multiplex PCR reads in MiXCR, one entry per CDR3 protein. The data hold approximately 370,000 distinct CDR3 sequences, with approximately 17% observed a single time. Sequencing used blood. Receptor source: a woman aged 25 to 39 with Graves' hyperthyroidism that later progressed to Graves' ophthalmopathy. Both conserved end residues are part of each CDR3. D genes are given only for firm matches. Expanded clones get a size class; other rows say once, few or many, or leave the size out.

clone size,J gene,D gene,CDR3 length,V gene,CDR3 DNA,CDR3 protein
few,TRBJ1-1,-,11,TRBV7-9,TGTGCCAGCAGCTCAAACATTGAAGCTTTCTTT,CASSSNIEAFF
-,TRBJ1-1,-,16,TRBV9,TGTGCCAGCAGCCCCCCGGGCCGGGGAATGAACACTGAAGCTTTCTTT,CASSPPGRGMNTEAFF
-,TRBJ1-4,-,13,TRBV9,TGTGCCAGCAGCGAGGGAGACCGTGAAAAACTGTTTTTT,CASSEGDREKLFF
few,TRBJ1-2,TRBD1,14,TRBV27,TGTGCCAGCAGACCGGGACAGGGAAACTATGGCTACACCTTC,CASRPGQGNYGYTF
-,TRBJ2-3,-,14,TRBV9,TGTGCCAGCAGCGTATCCGAACTACCGGATACGCAGTATTTT,CASSVSELPDTQYF
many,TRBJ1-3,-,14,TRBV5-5,TGTGCCAGCAGCTTGGACAGACTAGGAAACACCATATATTTT,CASSLDRLGNTIYF
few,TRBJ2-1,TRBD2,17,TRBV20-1,TGCAGTGCTAGAGGGGGGGCTAGCGGGAATTCCTACAATGAGCAGTTCTTC,CSARGGASGNSYNEQFF
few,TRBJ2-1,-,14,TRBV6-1,TGTGCCAGCATGAGGGGGGTGTCCTACAATGAGCAGTTCTTC,CASMRGVSYNEQFF
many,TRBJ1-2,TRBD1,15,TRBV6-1,TGTGCCAGCATTCAGTTCCAGGGACAGGCGAATGGCTACACCTTC,CASIQFQGQANGYTF
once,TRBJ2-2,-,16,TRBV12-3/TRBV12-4,TGTGCCAGCAGTCCTGCTAGCAGAAGCAGGACCGGGGAGCTGTTTTTT,CASSPASRSRTGELFF
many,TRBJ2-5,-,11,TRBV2,TGTGCCAGCCACCGGCTGGAGACCCAGTACTTC,CASHRLETQYF
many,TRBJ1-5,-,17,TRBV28,TGTGCCAGCAGGTCCCTCCCGACAGCATATAGCAATCAGCCCCAGCATTTT,CASRSLPTAYSNQPQHF
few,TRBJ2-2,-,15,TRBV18,TGTGCCAGCTCACCACCTTTGGAGCGCGCCGGGGAGCTGCTTTTT,CASSPPLERAGELLF
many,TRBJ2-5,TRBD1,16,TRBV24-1,TGTGCCACCAGTGACGTGGGACAGGGCGGGAAAGAGACCCAGTACTTC,CATSDVGQGGKETQYF
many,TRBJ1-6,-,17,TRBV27,TGTGCCAGCAGTTTATTGGGCCCTAGCTCCTATAATTCACCCCTCCACTTT,CASSLLGPSSYNSPLHF
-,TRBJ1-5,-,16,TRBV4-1,TGCGCCAGCAGCCCTACGACAGATTATAGCAATCAGCCCCAGCATTTT,CASSPTTDYSNQPQHF
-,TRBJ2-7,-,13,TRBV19,TGTGCCAGTAGTATTTCCTTGACTAGCGAGCAGTACTTC,CASSISLTSEQYF
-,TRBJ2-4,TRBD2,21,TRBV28,TGTGCCAGCAGTTCTTTATGGGGACTACTAGCGGGGCCGATAGCCAAAAACATTCAGTACTTC,CASSSLWGLLAGPIAKNIQYF
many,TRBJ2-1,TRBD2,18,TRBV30,TGTGCCTGGCCTACCACCGGGCTAGCGGGGGAAAACTACAATGAGCAGTTCTTC,CAWPTTGLAGENYNEQFF
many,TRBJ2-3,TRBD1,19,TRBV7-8,TGTGCCAGCAGCTTAGCGAGACAGGGGGTACTGGCCCTTACAGATACGCAGTATTTT,CASSLARQGVLALTDTQYF
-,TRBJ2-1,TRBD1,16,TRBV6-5,TGTGCCAGCAGTCACCGGGGACAGGGGGGTTGGTATGAGCAGTTCTTC,CASSHRGQGGWYEQFF
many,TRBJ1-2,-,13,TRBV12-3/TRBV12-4,TGTGCCAGCAGTCCCCCCCTAGGGTATGGCTACACCTTC,CASSPPLGYGYTF
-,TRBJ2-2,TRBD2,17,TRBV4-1,TGCGCCAGCAGCCAAGATATCCGGGAGGGCCGTCGGGGGGAGCTGTTTTTT,CASSQDIREGRRGELFF
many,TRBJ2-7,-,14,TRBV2,TGTGCCAGCAAGTCGGTTTTTGGCTCCTACGAGCAGTACTTC,CASKSVFGSYEQYF
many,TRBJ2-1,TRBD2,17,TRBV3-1,TGTGCCAGCAGCCAAGATCCCAGACTAGCGGGAGTGGATGAGCAGTTCTTC,CASSQDPRLAGVDEQFF
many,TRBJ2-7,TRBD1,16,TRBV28,TGTGCCAGCAGTTTAGTGGGACAGGGGGCATCCTACGAGCAGTACTTC,CASSLVGQGASYEQYF
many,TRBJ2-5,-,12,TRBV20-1,TGCAGTGCAAACACAGGGCGGGAGACCCAGTACTTC,CSANTGRETQYF
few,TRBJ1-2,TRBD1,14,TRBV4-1,TGCGCCAGCAGCGCACAGGGGGCTCTGGTTGGCTACACCTTC,CASSAQGALVGYTF
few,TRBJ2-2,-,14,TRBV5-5,TGTGCCAGCAGCTTCCTCGGGGTCACCGGGGAGCTGTTTTTT,CASSFLGVTGELFF
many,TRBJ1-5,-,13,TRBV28,TGTGCCAGCGAGGACTATAGCAATCAGCCCCAGCATTTT,CASEDYSNQPQHF
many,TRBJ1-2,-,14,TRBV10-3,TGTGCCATCAGTGCCCAGGGTGGGGGAGATTACTACACCTTC,CAISAQGGGDYYTF
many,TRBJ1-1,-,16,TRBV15,TGTGCCACCAGCAGACACAGGAGACTGATGAACACTGAAGCTTTCTTT,CATSRHRRLMNTEAFF
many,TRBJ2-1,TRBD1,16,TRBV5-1,TGCGCCAGCAGCTTGGCCGAGACAGGGGTTGGCAATGAGCAGTTCTTC,CASSLAETGVGNEQFF
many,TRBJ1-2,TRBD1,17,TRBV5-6,TGTGCCAGCAGCTTAATTGGGGACAGGGGTTCAAACTATGGCTACACCTTC,CASSLIGDRGSNYGYTF
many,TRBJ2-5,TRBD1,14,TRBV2,TGTGCCAGCAAGCTACAGGGGGCGGGGGAGACCCAGTACTTC,CASKLQGAGETQYF
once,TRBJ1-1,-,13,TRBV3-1,TGTGCCAGCAGCGGCGAAGGTCTATCTGAAGCTTTCTTT,CASSGEGLSEAFF
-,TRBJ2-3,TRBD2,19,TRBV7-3,TGTGCCGGCAGCTCTAGACGATGGTGGACTAGCGGGGTGCCAGATACGCAGTATTTT,CAGSSRRWWTSGVPDTQYF
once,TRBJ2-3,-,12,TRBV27,TGTGCCAGCAGTTCCCTCACGTATACGCAGTATTTT,CASSSLTYTQYF
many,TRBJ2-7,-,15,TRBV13,TGTGCCAGCAGCTTAGGCCCGGACAGAGCCTACGAGCAGTACTTC,CASSLGPDRAYEQYF